This T cell receptor (beta chain) was identified during a study of blood T cell repertoires in COVID-19. Overall study: Donors in the United States, Italy and Spain gave samples during acute or convalescent COVID-19.

Germline V CDR1 and CDR2: KGHSH, LQKENI. There are 12 residues in the CDR3. Trimming stripped 5 bases from V and 14 bases from J, with 17 bases between. This clone has only one observation. The assay was immunoSEQ multiplex PCR, and TCRdb's table has in-frame clones only and misses some. The sample has over 120,000 clones; over 70% are singletons. The sequenced sample was peripheral blood. The source of this sequence is a woman aged 45-59 years with acute or convalescent COVID-19. The gene calls are TRBV18 and TRBJ2-3, with D possibly TRBD2 on 5 matching bases. CDR3 protein: CASSSDSSAGYF. CDR3 DNA: TGTGCCAGCTCATCGGACTCCTCAGCAGGGTATTTT.